One TCR beta chain is described in this entry. Its antigen is not known. Germline V gene sequence: CDR1 LGHDT, CDR2 YNNKEL (reference sequence). CDR3 size: 19 residues. The V end lost 0 bases, the J end lost 0 bases, and 15 bases lay between the germline ends. The entry originates in a study of T-cell reconstitution after alpha-beta-depleted transplantation in children. The study's findings and limits: There were some patients whose high TCRbeta diversity at day 60 came from surviving recipient T cells and thymic progenitors. When one year had passed after transplant, most T-cell counts and diversity came from newly produced T cells. It was reported that alpha-beta T cells came from several hundred expanded graft clones (about two months after transplant).

This sample's TCRbeta library carried unique molecular identifier barcodes. TCRdb recomputed calls from the PCR reads with MiXCR, one row per CDR3 protein. The sample lists 500,000 to 750,000 distinct CDR3 sequences; about an eighth were seen once. Sequenced material: PBMCs, mostly from graft donor cells, taken 360 days after TCRalphabeta/CD19-depleted stem cell transplant. The chain is built from TRBV3-1 and TRBJ2-6; D remains ambiguous. This clonotype was obtained from a male patient between 10 and 17 years old who had a stem cell transplant for acute myeloid leukemia, so the T cells may come from the graft donor. The CDR3 loop is CASSQDRSPTVSGANVLTF. For the CDR3, the DNA is TGTGCCAGCAGCCAAGATCGTTCGCCCACGGTCTCTGGGGCCAACGTCCTGACTTTC.